This TCR beta chain originates from a study of blood T cells in healthy people across ages. This clonotype was seen a few times. Looked up from germline, CDR1 is LGHNA and CDR2 is YNFKEQ. The CDR3 spans 15 residues. V was pared by 2 bases and J by 4 bases, with 9 bases between. The donors, healthy Caucasians from Russia, were aged 6 to 90. Every donor provided 8.5 to 10 milliliters of peripheral blood. A second PCR, run for about 6 to 11 cycles, used a sample-barcoded 5' primer plus a J-beta primer mix. TCRdb reprocessed the 5' RACE reads via MiXCR and lists one record per CDR3 protein. The sample records hundreds of thousands of distinct CDR3 sequences, 20% to 25% being singletons. A further study also used this sample, focusing on T cells of mothers and their children. That work states: A few healthy Caucasian mothers gave samples, and so did their six children. The cDNA synthesis received all extracted RNA, at approximately 1.5 ug per 15 ul.

Input material: blood. The chain links TRBV4-2 to TRBJ2-6; D ambiguous. The TCR originated in a boy aged 5-17 years in good health. The CDR3 here is CASSQRRPGANVLTF. DNA for the CDR3: TGTGCCAGCAGCCAACGGCGGCCCGGGGCCAACGTCCTGACTTTC.